The T cell receptor beta chain described here comes from a study of long-term antiretroviral therapy in people with HIV. Study-wide results and limits: Once patients were on ART, diversity went higher but still fell short of transplant donor controls. When set beside controls, HIV repertoires had CDR3 length ranges that were narrower. Information pertaining to ART adherence, viral resistance or therapeutic modifications was not obtained.

The CDR3 is 16 residues long. The germline V gene has CDR1 PRHDT and CDR2 FYEKMQ (reference sequence). V was cut by 6 bases and J by 0 bases, with 16 bases left in between. Runs used v3.0 of the immunoSEQ assay and were done at survey level. In sequencing, about 40,000-50,000 T-cell genomes per sample were targeted. Generated by immunoSEQ multiplex PCR, the TCRdb table keeps only in-frame clones and is missing some. The sample yields 25,000 to 35,000 clones, roughly 84% seen once. Note on this clone: Its antigen is still unknown.

This clonotype was obtained from a man younger than 40 with HIV. The specimen was unsorted PBMCs, collected 2.7 to 2.9 years after starting antiretroviral therapy. The chain joins TRBV13 to TRBJ2-3; D gene unclear. The CDR3 DNA reads as TGTGCCAGCAGATTATCGACTTCTAGGAGCACAGATACGCAGTATTTT. This sequence encodes CASRLSTSRSTDTQYF.